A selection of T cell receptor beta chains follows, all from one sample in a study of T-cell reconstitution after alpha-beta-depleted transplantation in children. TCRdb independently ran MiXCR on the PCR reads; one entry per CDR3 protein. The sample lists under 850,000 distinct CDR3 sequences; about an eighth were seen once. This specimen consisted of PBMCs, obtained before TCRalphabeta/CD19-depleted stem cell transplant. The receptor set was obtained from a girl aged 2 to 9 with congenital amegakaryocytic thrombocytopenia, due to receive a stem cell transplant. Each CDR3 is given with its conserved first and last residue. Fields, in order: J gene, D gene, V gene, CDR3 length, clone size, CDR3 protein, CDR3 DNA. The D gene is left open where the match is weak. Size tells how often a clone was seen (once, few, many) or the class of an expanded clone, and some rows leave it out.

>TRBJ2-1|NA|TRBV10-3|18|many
CAISGLTSGPRGLNEQFF
TGTGCCATCAGTGGCCTAACTAGCGGACCCAGGGGGCTCAATGAGCAGTTCTTC
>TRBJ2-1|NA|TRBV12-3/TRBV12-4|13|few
CASLLAGYNEQFF
TGTGCCAGCTTGCTCGCGGGCTACAATGAGCAGTTCTTC
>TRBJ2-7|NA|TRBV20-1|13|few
CSAMRHPSYEQYF
TGCAGTGCTATGCGGCATCCATCCTACGAGCAGTACTTC
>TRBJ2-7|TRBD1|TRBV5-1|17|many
CASSLAIPGQGSYEQYF
TGCGCCAGCAGCTTGGCCATTCCGGGACAGGGGTCCTACGAGCAGTACTTC
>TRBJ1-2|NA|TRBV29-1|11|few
CSAIDNPGYTF
TGCAGCGCAATTGATAATCCCGGCTACACCTTC
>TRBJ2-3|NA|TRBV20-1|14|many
CSAPRGGHLNTQYF
TGCAGTGCGCCCAGGGGCGGGCACCTTAATACGCAGTATTTT
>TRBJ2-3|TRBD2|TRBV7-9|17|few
CASGLAETNKSTDTQYF
TGTGCCAGCGGACTAGCGGAGACCAATAAAAGCACAGATACGCAGTATTTT
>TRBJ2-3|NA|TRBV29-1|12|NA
CSVNRETNTQYF
TGCAGCGTGAACCGGGAGACAAATACGCAGTATTTT
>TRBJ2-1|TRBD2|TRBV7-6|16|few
CASSLGWGLAGDEQFF
TGTGCCAGCAGCTTAGGCTGGGGACTAGCGGGAGATGAGCAGTTCTTC
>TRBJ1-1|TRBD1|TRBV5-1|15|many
CASSSGTGWTTEAFF
TGCGCCAGCAGCTCCGGGACAGGCTGGACCACTGAAGCTTTCTTT
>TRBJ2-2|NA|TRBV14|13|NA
CASSSEWAGELFF
TGTGCCAGCAGCTCTGAATGGGCCGGGGAGCTGTTTTTT
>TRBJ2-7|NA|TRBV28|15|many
CASSLSRNSAYEQYF
TGTGCCAGCAGTTTATCTCGTAATAGTGCCTACGAGCAGTACTTC
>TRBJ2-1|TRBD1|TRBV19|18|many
CASSIGLPTGQLYNEQFF
TGTGCCAGTAGTATCGGGCTGCCAACGGGACAGTTATACAATGAGCAGTTCTTC
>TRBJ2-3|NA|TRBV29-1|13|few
CSVEALTTDTQYF
TGCAGCGTTGAGGCGCTTACCACAGATACGCAGTATTTT
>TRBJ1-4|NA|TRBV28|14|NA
CASSRRATNEKLFF
TGTGCCAGCTCCCGAAGAGCAACTAATGAAAAACTGTTTTTT
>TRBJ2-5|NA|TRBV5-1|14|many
CASSLAPGGETQYF
TGCGCCAGCAGCCTAGCTCCGGGTGGAGAGACCCAGTACTTC
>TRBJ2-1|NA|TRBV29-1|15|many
CSVDVAHVSYNEQFF
TGCAGCGTTGATGTGGCGCACGTCTCCTACAATGAGCAGTTCTTC
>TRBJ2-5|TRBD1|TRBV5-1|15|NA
CASSSKTGLGETQYF
TGCGCCAGCAGCTCGAAGACAGGGCTCGGAGAGACCCAGTACTTC
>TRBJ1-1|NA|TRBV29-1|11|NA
CSASDRRRAFF
TGCAGCGCCTCAGACAGGAGAAGAGCTTTCTTT
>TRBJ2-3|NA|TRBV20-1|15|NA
CSGSLHGIYTDTQYF
TGCAGTGGGAGCCTCCACGGGATTTACACAGATACGCAGTATTTT
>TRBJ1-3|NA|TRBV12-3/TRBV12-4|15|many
CASSLGIMGGNTIYF
TGTGCCAGCAGTTTGGGTATAATGGGTGGAAACACCATATATTTT
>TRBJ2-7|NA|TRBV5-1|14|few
CASNPGPLPDEQYF
TGCGCCAGCAACCCTGGACCCCTCCCCGACGAGCAGTACTTC
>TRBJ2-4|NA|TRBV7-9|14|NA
CASEGSAYKNIQYF
TGTGCCAGCGAGGGTTCCGCTTACAAAAACATTCAGTACTTC